The T cell receptor beta chain described here comes from a study of human T cells and chemical hapten exposure. Specified time point: healthy volunteer bleed at 6 weeks. The study extracted total RNA from unfractionated whole blood. This clonotype was counted ten times or more. V dropped 5 bases and J dropped 3 bases, with 20 bases sitting between them. CDR1 and CDR2 from the germline V gene are SEHNR and FQNEAQ (reference sequence). This CDR3 has 17 amino acids. Original handling: TCRs per sample had a median of approximately 98,000 and ranged from about 23,224 to 700,000. TCRdb recomputed calls from the RACE reads with MiXCR, one row per CDR3 protein. For this entry, the V and J calls and clone size follow TCRdb and not the study's own pipeline. The table includes over 35,000 distinct CDR3 sequences, about 3.5% detected once.

The sample was whole blood. The TCR sequence derives from a human donor in good health. Some clones in this sample may be carry-over from other donors' samples. The chain recombines TRBV7-9 with TRBJ1-5; D gene ambiguous. The CDR3, as DNA: TGTGCCAGCAGCCCTGGCCCGGTTCTACGCTACAATCAGCCCCAGCATTTT. Translated: CASSPGPVLRYNQPQHF.